This passage covers 31 T cell receptor beta chains from one sample sequenced in a study of T cell responses to AZD1222 COVID-19 vaccine. The assay was immunoSEQ multiplex PCR, and TCRdb's table has in-frame clones only and misses some. The table shows over 130,000 clones, with 85% to 95% occurring only once. This specimen was peripheral blood, taken on day 0 of AZD1222 vaccination. The receptors derive from an adult in good health.

J is TRBJ2-2 and V is TRBV11-1, with no clear D. Germline V gene sequence: CDR1 SGHAT, CDR2 FQDESV (reference sequence). The V and J ends lost 4 bases and 5 bases respectively, with 14 bases between them. The CDR3 length is 15 residues. CDR3 residues: CASSSQIGLTGELFF. For the CDR3, the DNA is TGTGCCAGCAGCTCCCAAATAGGGCTGACCGGGGAGCTGTTTTTT.

The V and J genes are TRBV4-3 and TRBJ2-7; D might be TRBD1 (6 bases). V lost 4 bases, J lost 2 bases, and 18 bases lay in between. There are 16 residues in the CDR3. Germline CDR1 and CDR2: LGHNA and YSLEER. CDR3 bases: TGCGCCAGCAGCCTCGACACCGGGACACCAGCCTACGAGCAGTACTTC. This codes for CASSLDTGTPAYEQYF.

The rearrangement joins TRBV6-1 to TRBJ1-1; D uncertain. V lost 2 bases to trimming and J lost 3 bases, with 10 bases between them. CDR3 length equals 14 residues. CDR1 and CDR2 (germline): MNHNS, SASEGT. In DNA form, the CDR3 reads TGTGCCAGCAGTGAAAGTCGAGGACACACTGAAGCTTTCTTT. This codes for CASSESRGHTEAFF.

This sequence joins TRBV18 and TRBJ2-1; 8 nucleotides align to TRBD2. J was trimmed by 0 bases and V by 3 bases; bases with no gene match: 10. Germline CDR1 is KGHSH and CDR2 is LQKENI. The CDR3 consists of 18 residues. CDR3 DNA sequence: TGTGCCAGCTCACCCCTCGGGAGGGGCCATAGCTCCTACAATGAGCAGTTCTTC. Amino acids: CASSPLGRGHSSYNEQFF.

The genes are TRBV18 and TRBJ2-1; TRBD2 matches at 10 bases. The CDR3 length is 17 residues. Germline V gives CDR1 KGHSH, CDR2 LQKENI. J gave up 1 base and V 1 base, and 4 bases lay outside the gene matches. Written as DNA, the CDR3 is TGTGCCAGCTCACCACAAAGCGGGAGGGGGTCCTACAATGAGCAGTTCTTC. Its protein product is CASSPQSGRGSYNEQFF.

The CDR3 DNA reads as TGTGCCAGCAATCGGACTAGCGGGAGGATGAGCTCCTACAATGAGCAGTTCTTC. It encodes CASNRTSGRMSSYNEQFF. The V call is TRBV25-1, the J call TRBJ2-1; 14 bases match TRBD2. CDR1 is MGHDK, CDR2 SYGVNS, per germline. The CDR3 totals 18 residues. J gave up 0 bases and V 7 bases, and 8 bases lay outside the gene matches. Looking up the rest from reference TRBV25-1 and TRBJ2-1 gives the full variable domain: EADIYQTPRYLVIGTGKKITLECSQTMGHDKMYWYQQDPGMELHLIHYSYGVNSTEKGDLSSESTVSRIRTEHFPLTLESARPSHTSQYLCASNRTSGRMSSYNEQFFGPGTRLTVL.

The chain couples TRBV4-2 to TRBJ1-4; 9 nucleotides match TRBD1. Looked up from germline, CDR1 is LGHNA and CDR2 is YNFKEQ. V shed 7 bases, J shed 8 bases, and the junction held 8 bases outside the gene matches. The CDR3 totals 14 residues. Here the CDR3 reads CASTRGTGREKLFF. The CDR3 DNA is TGTGCCAGCACCCGGGGGACAGGGAGGGAAAAACTGTTTTTT.

The chain is built from TRBV19 and TRBJ1-3; D perhaps matches TRBD1 (5 bases). The CDR3 length is 15 residues. V lost 1 base and J 2 bases, leaving 9 bases between the germline ends. Germline CDR1 is LNHDA and CDR2 is SQIVND (reference sequence). Written as DNA, the CDR3 is TGTGCCAGTAGTATAGGATCAGGGACTGGAAACACCATATATTTT. This encodes CASSIGSGTGNTIYF.

The chain is built from TRBV30 and TRBJ1-2; D is ambiguous. This CDR3 comprises 14 residues. Between the trimmed V and J ends, which lost 2 bases and 8 bases, there was a span of 18 bases. Looked up from germline, CDR1 is GTSNPN and CDR2 is SVGIG (reference sequence). Here the CDR3 reads CAWSLLTAAEGYTF. CDR3 sequence (DNA): TGTGCCTGGAGTCTTCTGACTGCCGCCGAGGGCTACACCTTC.

This chain's CDR3 is CASSLTEGANVLTF. DNA of the CDR3: TGTGCCAGCAGCTTAACGGAGGGGGCCAACGTCCTGACTTTC. This chain uses TRBV7-2 with TRBJ2-6; the D is unclear. V was clipped by 2 bases and J by 4 bases, with 6 bases between them. Germline V gives CDR1 SGHTA, CDR2 FQGNSA. The CDR3 length is 14 residues.

The J gene is TRBJ1-1, the V gene TRBV5-5; D uncertain. The CDR3 runs 15 residues. Trimming shortened V by 1 base and J by 0 bases, and 10 bases separated the two germline ends. Germline lookup yields CDR1 SGHKS and CDR2 YYEKEE (reference sequence). CDR3 loop: CASSLSRPLNTEAFF. The CDR3, as DNA: TGTGCCAGCAGCTTGTCCCGGCCGTTGAACACTGAAGCTTTCTTT. The full variable domain, its missing parts supplied by reference TRBV5-5 and TRBJ1-1, is DAGVTQSPTHLIKTRGQQVTLRCSPISGHKSVSWYQQVLGQGPQFIFQYYEKEERGRGNFPDRFSARQFPNYSSELNVNALLLGDSALYLCASSLSRPLNTEAFFGQGTRLTVV.

The rearrangement joins TRBV5-1 to TRBJ2-7, with 8 bases matching TRBD2. Germline V gene lookup returns CDR1 SGHRS and CDR2 YFSETQ. The CDR3 is made up of 16 amino acids. Unmatched junction bases numbered 9, after V lost 4 bases and J lost 0 bases. The CDR3 coding sequence is TGCGCCAGCAGCCGGGGGGGCGCAGATAACTCCTACGAGCAGTACTTC. Its translation: CASSRGGADNSYEQYF. The complete variable domain, with remaining parts taken from reference TRBV5-1 and TRBJ2-7, reads KAGVTQTPRYLIKTRGQQVTLSCSPISGHRSVSWYQQTPGQGLQFLFEYFSETQRNKGNFPGRFSGRQFSNSRSEMNVSTLELGDSALYLCASSRGGADNSYEQYFGPGTRLTVT.

This chain uses TRBV4-1 with TRBJ1-1; TRBD1 matches 8 bases. Per germline, CDR1 MGHRA and CDR2 YSYEKL. There are 15 residues in the CDR3. V lost 1 base to trimming and J lost 1 base; unmatched junction nucleotides: 2. The CDR3 nucleotides read TGCGCCAGCAGCCAAGTTGACAGGGGGAACACTGAAGCTTTCTTT. Translation: CASSQVDRGNTEAFF.

This chain links TRBV5-5 with TRBJ2-3; 9 nucleotides match TRBD1. Germline V CDR1 and CDR2: SGHKS, YYEKEE (reference sequence). With 2 bases clipped from V and 0 bases from J, the junction kept 13 bases outside the gene matches. The CDR3 has 19 amino acids. Here the CDR3 reads CASSLPIPRQGVSTDTQYF. The CDR3, as DNA: TGTGCCAGCAGCTTACCTATCCCTAGACAGGGGGTAAGCACAGATACGCAGTATTTT. Full variable domain (rest looked up from reference TRBV5-5 and TRBJ2-3): DAGVTQSPTHLIKTRGQQVTLRCSPISGHKSVSWYQQVLGQGPQFIFQYYEKEERGRGNFPDRFSARQFPNYSSELNVNALLLGDSALYLCASSLPIPRQGVSTDTQYFGPGTRLTVL.

V usage is TRBV20-1 and J usage is TRBJ1-3, with no clear D. This CDR3 has 14 amino acids. Germline V gives CDR1 DFQATT, CDR2 SNEGSKA (reference sequence). V lost 3 bases to trimming and J lost 0 bases, with 9 bases between them. The CDR3: CSASPAISGNTIYF. As DNA, the CDR3 is TGCAGTGCTAGTCCCGCGATCTCTGGAAACACCATATATTTT.

The chain has TRBV5-4 and TRBJ1-2; 7 nucleotides align to TRBD1. Unmatched junction bases numbered 12, after V lost 5 bases and J lost 8 bases. The CDR3 length is 14 residues. Looked up from germline, CDR1 is SGHNT and CDR2 is YYREEE (reference sequence). The CDR3 coding sequence is TGTGCCAGCAGGACGCTCAGGGGGATTAGCGGCTACACCTTC. Translated, it gives CASRTLRGISGYTF.

The gene calls are TRBV3-1 (or the pseudogene TRBV3-2) and TRBJ2-7; 7 bases match TRBD2. The CDR3 contains 17 residues. Germline V lookup: CDR1 LGHDT, CDR2 YNNKEL (reference sequence). With V trimmed by 4 bases and J by 0 bases, 12 bases remained unmatched. The CDR3 loop is CASSPGRGTRSSYEQYF. The CDR3 DNA is TGTGCCAGCAGCCCAGGGAGGGGTACCAGGAGCTCCTACGAGCAGTACTTC.

This chain joins TRBV4-3 and TRBJ1-2, with 7 bases lining up with TRBD1. V trimming: 0 bases; J trimming: 6 bases; junction bases outside the gene matches: 7. Germline-derived CDR1 and CDR2 are LGHNA and YSLEER. The CDR3 has 15 amino acids. This CDR3 is CASSQDMGQGDGYTF. CDR3 coding DNA: TGCGCCAGCAGCCAAGATATGGGGCAGGGGGATGGCTACACCTTC.

J is TRBJ2-7 and V is TRBV4-2, with 7 positions matching TRBD2. CDR3 length: 15 residues. Unmatched junction bases numbered 9, after V lost 4 bases and J lost 3 bases. CDR1 LGHNA and CDR2 YNFKEQ come from the germline V gene. Written as DNA, the CDR3 is TGTGCCAGCAGCCCCGGTCGGGGAGGGATCTACGAGCAGTACTTC. This gives the protein CASSPGRGGIYEQYF.

The rearrangement links TRBV14 to TRBJ1-2; the D gene is possibly TRBD1 (5 bases). In germline, CDR1 is SGHDN, CDR2 FVKESK. This CDR3 is built from 11 residues. V was shortened by 6 bases and J by 8 bases, with 10 bases between the two germline ends. CDR3 in amino acids: CASRARGGYTF. The CDR3 DNA follows: TGTGCCAGCAGGGCGAGGGGCGGCTACACCTTC.

This clone is a singleton in its sample. V is TRBV19 and J is TRBJ2-7, with TRBD2 matching over 8 bases. Per the germline V gene, CDR1 is LNHDA and CDR2 is SQIVND (reference sequence). This CDR3 comprises 14 residues. Trimming removed 5 bases from V and 3 bases from J; junction bases left unmatched: 6. As DNA, the CDR3 is TGTGCCAGTAGTGCCCGACTAGCGTTCTACGAGCAGTACTTC. The encoded protein is CASSARLAFYEQYF.

V usage is TRBV27 and J usage is TRBJ2-7; tentatively, D is TRBD1 (6 bases). Germline V gene data show CDR1 as MNHEY and CDR2 as SMNVEV (reference sequence). The CDR3 is 15 residues long. V was clipped by 4 bases and J by 1 base, with 14 bases between them. DNA for the CDR3: TGTGCCAGCAGTTCTCAGGGGCTATCATCCTACGAGCAGTACTTC. Protein: CASSSQGLSSYEQYF.

The chain recombines TRBV6-5 with TRBJ2-1; a weak D match, TRBD1 (5 bases). Germline assignment: CDR1 MNHEY and CDR2 SVGAGI. The V end lost 2 bases, the J end lost 2 bases, and 10 bases lay between the germline ends. The CDR3 sequence is 15 residues long. The CDR3 region is CASSYLPDTYNEQFF. The CDR3 region has the DNA TGTGCCAGCAGTTACCTCCCGGACACCTACAATGAGCAGTTCTTC.

The V and J genes are TRBV14 and TRBJ2-7; 9 positions agree with TRBD1. This CDR3 comprises 17 residues. The trim removed 3 bases at V and 0 bases at J, leaving 9 bases unmatched. CDR1 is SGHDN and CDR2 is FVKESK in the germline V gene. The CDR3 sequence: CASSQLRGTGSSYEQYF. For the CDR3, the DNA is TGTGCCAGCAGCCAGCTCCGGGGGACAGGGAGCTCCTACGAGCAGTACTTC.

The V and J genes are TRBV4-3 and TRBJ1-2; D gene unclear. The CDR3 is 14 residues long. The germline V and J ends were trimmed by 4 bases and 2 bases, with 11 bases remaining between them. CDR1 LGHNA and CDR2 YSLEER come from the germline V gene. This CDR3 reads CASSPQVTNYGYTF. CDR3 DNA sequence: TGCGCCAGCAGCCCTCAGGTGACCAACTATGGCTACACCTTC.

The chain employs TRBV5-5 and TRBJ1-2, with 7 bases that match TRBD1. J lost 8 bases, V lost 3 bases, and 7 bases had no gene match. Germline CDR1 and CDR2: SGHKS and YYEKEE (reference sequence). This CDR3 spans 13 amino acids. This CDR3 reads CASSSLLGGGYTF. The CDR3, as DNA: TGTGCCAGCAGCTCGTTACTAGGGGGCGGCTACACCTTC.

This chain uses TRBV18 with TRBJ1-3; a weak D match, TRBD1 (5 bases). Germline V gene sequence: CDR1 KGHSH, CDR2 LQKENI. This CDR3 comprises 15 residues. Trimming removed 6 bases from V and 0 bases from J, with 12 bases in between. The CDR3 DNA reads as TGTGCCAGCTCGCCCAGACAGTTCTCTGGAAACACCATATATTTT. It encodes CASSPRQFSGNTIYF.

The chain links TRBV19 to TRBJ2-7, with D possibly being TRBD1 (5 bases). With 2 bases removed from V and 3 bases from J, the gap between germline ends came to 17 bases. Germline lookup yields CDR1 LNHDA and CDR2 SQIVND (reference sequence). The CDR3 is 16 amino acids. DNA of the CDR3: TGTGCCAGTAGTATATCGCACAGGCTTCTCGTCTACGAGCAGTACTTC. This sequence encodes CASSISHRLLVYEQYF. The whole variable domain, remainder taken from reference TRBV19 and TRBJ2-7, is DGGITQSPKYLFRKEGQNVTLSCEQNLNHDAMYWYRQDPGQGLRLIYYSQIVNDFQKGDIAEGYSVSREKKESFPLTVTSAQKNPTAFYLCASSISHRLLVYEQYFGPGTRLTVT.

The V call is TRBV28, the J call TRBJ2-4; TRBD2 matches 7 bases. Trimming at V came to 0 bases and at J to 6 bases, leaving 2 bases not matched to a gene. There are 14 residues in the CDR3. The germline gives CDR1 MDHEN, CDR2 SYDVKM. CDR3 sequence reads: CASSLWGGRNIQYF. In DNA, the CDR3 is TGTGCCAGCAGTTTATGGGGGGGGAGAAACATTCAGTACTTC.

The chain has TRBV27 and TRBJ1-2, with no clear D. The length of the CDR3 is 13 residues. Trimming stripped 0 bases from V and 6 bases from J, with 8 bases between. Germline loops: CDR1 MNHEY, CDR2 SMNVEV (reference sequence). The CDR3 protein is CASSLSTQHGYTF. CDR3 nucleotide sequence: TGTGCCAGCAGTTTATCGACCCAACATGGCTACACCTTC.

This clone was seen once. The chain uses TRBV6-2 or TRBV6-3 and TRBJ1-2, with 7 bases aligning to TRBD1. Germline lookup yields CDR1 MNHEY and CDR2 SVGEGT. The CDR3 spans 15 residues. With V trimmed by 2 bases and J by 2 bases, 5 bases remained unmatched. The CDR3 loop is CASSYADRPNYGYTF. In DNA form, the CDR3 reads TGTGCCAGCAGTTACGCGGACAGGCCCAACTATGGCTACACCTTC.